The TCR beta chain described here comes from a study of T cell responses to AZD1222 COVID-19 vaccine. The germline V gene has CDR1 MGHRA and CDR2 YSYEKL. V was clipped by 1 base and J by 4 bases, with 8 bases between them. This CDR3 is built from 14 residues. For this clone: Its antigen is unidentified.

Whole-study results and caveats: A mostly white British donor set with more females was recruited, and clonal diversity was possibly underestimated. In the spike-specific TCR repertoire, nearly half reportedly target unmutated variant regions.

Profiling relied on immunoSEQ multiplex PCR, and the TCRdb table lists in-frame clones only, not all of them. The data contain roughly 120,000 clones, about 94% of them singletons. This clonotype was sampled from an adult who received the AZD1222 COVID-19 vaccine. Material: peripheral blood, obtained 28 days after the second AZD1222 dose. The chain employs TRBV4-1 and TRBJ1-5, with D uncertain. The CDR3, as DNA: TGCGCCAGCAGCCAAGCTGGTACTAATCAGCCCCAGCATTTT. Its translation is CASSQAGTNQPQHF.